One TCR beta chain is described in this entry. Its specificity is not known. This sample was included in a study of vaccination effects on CD4 cells after COVID-19. The germline V and J ends were trimmed by 4 bases and 13 bases, with 16 bases remaining between them. CDR1 and CDR2 from the germline V gene are SEHNR and FQNEAQ (reference sequence). CDR3 length: 12 amino acids. Only in-frame clones appear in the TCRdb table, and some are missing; sequencing was by immunoSEQ multiplex PCR. The data hold about 34,000 clones, with 73% observed a single time. CD4+ T cells specific for antigen were expanded with viral peptide pools by the ViraFEST assay before sequencing. Culture proceeded for nine to eleven days, and CD4+ T cells were then isolated. Neither prior SARS-CoV-2 infection nor positive nucleocapsid antibodies were present in the vaccine recipients. PBMC cultures contained about 2 million cells per well, around 10 IU/ml IL-2 and approximately 9.4 ug/ml peptides.

The TCR was taken from a human donor who received a COVID-19 vaccine. The sequenced sample was CD4+ T cells from PBMCs cultured with HCoV-OC43 spike peptides, obtained before COVID-19 vaccination. The subset here: HCoV-OC43 spike overlapping peptide pool stimulation. The V call is TRBV7-9, the J call TRBJ1-1, with a tentative D call TRBD1 (6 bases). CDR3 in DNA: TGTGCCAGCAGCTACCCCAGGGGTATAGTTTTCTTT. It specifies CASSYPRGIVFF.